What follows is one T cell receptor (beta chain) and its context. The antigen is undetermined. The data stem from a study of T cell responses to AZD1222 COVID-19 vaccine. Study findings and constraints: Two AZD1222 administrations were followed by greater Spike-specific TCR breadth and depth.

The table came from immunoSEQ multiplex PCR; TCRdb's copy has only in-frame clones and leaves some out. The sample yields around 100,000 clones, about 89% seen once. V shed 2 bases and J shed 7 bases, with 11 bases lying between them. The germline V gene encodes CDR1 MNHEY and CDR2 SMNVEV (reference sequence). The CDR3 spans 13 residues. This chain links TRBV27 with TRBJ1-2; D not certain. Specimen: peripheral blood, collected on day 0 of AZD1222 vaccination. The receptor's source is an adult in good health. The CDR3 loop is CASSLNARGGYTF. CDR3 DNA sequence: TGTGCCAGCAGTTTAAACGCCCGGGGTGGCTACACCTTC.